The source of this T cell receptor beta chain is a study of cytomegalovirus exposure and HLA in healthy donors. Study observations and caveats: Analyzed later, association rates of TCRs varied across HLA loci, with DRB1 most and HLA-C fewest. In a later analysis, approximately 15,000 TCR beta sequences were associated with HLA alleles at 0.05 false discovery rate.

This clone appeared a few times. Its antigen is currently unknown. Germline V CDR1 and CDR2: SGHVS, FNYEAQ. Trimming took 5 bases from V and 4 from J, leaving 9 bases between them. This CDR3 has 12 amino acids. It was with 60 Vbeta and 13 Jbeta primers that the PCR ran. Libraries were prepared by immunoSEQ multiplex PCR; TCRdb keeps only in-frame clonotypes and omits some of them. The sample contains about 140,000 clones, 60% to 80% of which appear only once. This chain links TRBV7-6 with TRBJ2-7; D possibly corresponds to TRBD2 (6 bases). The sequence came from a woman younger than 45 in good health and CMV-seronegative. The sequenced material came from PBMCs. The CDR3 sequence: CASSVGLYEQYF. CDR3 nucleotides: TGTGCCAGCAGCGTAGGACTATACGAGCAGTACTTC.